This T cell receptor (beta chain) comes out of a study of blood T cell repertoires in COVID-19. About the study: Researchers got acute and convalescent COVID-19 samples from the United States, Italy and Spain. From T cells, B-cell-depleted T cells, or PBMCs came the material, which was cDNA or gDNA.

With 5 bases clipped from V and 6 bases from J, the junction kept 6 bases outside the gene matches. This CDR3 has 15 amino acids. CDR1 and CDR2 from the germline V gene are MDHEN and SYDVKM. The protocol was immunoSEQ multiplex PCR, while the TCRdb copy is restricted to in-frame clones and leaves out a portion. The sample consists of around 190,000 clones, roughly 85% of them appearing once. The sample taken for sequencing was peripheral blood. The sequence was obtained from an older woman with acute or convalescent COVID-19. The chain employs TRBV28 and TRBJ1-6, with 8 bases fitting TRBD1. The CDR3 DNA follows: TGTGCCAGCAGTACCCCGGACAGGGTTAATTCACCCCTCCACTTT. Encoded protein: CASSTPDRVNSPLHF.